This T cell receptor beta chain was retrieved from a study of vaccination effects on CD4 cells after COVID-19. A remark on this clone: Antigen specificity is unknown.

CDR1 and CDR2 (germline): LGHNA, YSLEER. The V end was cut by 2 bases, the J end by 3 bases, with 13 bases between. This CDR3 comprises 15 residues. CD4+ T cells specific for antigen were expanded with viral peptide pools by the ViraFEST assay before sequencing. CD4+ T cell isolation took place after about nine days of culture. From March to December 2020, the person had a SARS-CoV-2 infection that was confirmed by PCR. Either the mRNA-1273 or the BNT162b2 vaccine was given to participants as two doses. Data came from immunoSEQ multiplex PCR; TCRdb stores just in-frame clones and leaves some out. Among some 17,000 clones, 76% were seen once, and the ten largest hold more than 15%.

Sample: CD4+ T cells from PBMCs cultured with SARS-CoV-2 spike peptides, taken after COVID-19 vaccination. This sequence joins TRBV4-3 and TRBJ2-5, with a possible D match to TRBD1 (6 bases). This receptor was identified in a human donor who had a prior SARS-CoV-2 infection. The CDR3 region has the DNA TGCGCCAGCAGCCAACAGGGACAAGTAGAAGAGACCCAGTACTTC. Protein sequence: CASSQQGQVEETQYF.